This T cell receptor (beta chain) was obtained from a study of blood T cell repertoires in COVID-19 (dated by TCRdb to the early 2020s). For the study in its entirety: Collaborator samples came from the United States, Italy and Spain and covered acute and convalescent phases of COVID-19. The material from the prospective study consisted of cDNA or gDNA derived from T cells, B-cell-depleted T cells, or PBMCs. Samples came from the ongoing ImmuneRACE study (first 160 participants) plus 1,254 subjects from 6 global collaborators. Where available, HLA class I and class II types were obtained from metadata supplied by the sample provider rather than from assay-based typing. Deeply sampled blood TCRbeta repertoires from subjects exposed to, actively infected with, or recovered from COVID-19 were included in the dataset. The repertoires were released in a freely available public database meant as a resource for research on the immune response to SARS-CoV-2. A de-identified subject ID, COVID-19 status, age in years and sex were almost always included in the sample metadata. Results and caveats for the whole study, not just this receptor: The amount of clinical and demographic metadata varied by source and participant and was provided uncurated.

Comment on this clone: Its cognate antigen has yet to be identified. No base qualities exist here, and no much larger clone lies one base off it.

The CDR3 sequence holds 16 residues, the cysteine and phenylalanine included. The retained sequence is limited to the CDR3, 48 bases, with the frame set at the first base. The germline V gene sets CDR1 to SGDLS and CDR2 to YYNGEE. The V and J ends are trimmed by 0 bases and 5 bases, leaving 17 bases between them. Enrolling through a virtual design, the prospective study's participants ranged in age from roughly 18 to 89 years and lived across 24 United States geographic areas. Cohort assignment in the prospective study relied on participant-reported clinical history from a screening survey and a study questionnaire. ImmuneRACE Cohort 3 recovered participants were defined by two consecutive negative NP/OP PCR tests, healthcare professional clearance, or symptom resolution. Mobile phlebotomists in the prospective study collected whole blood, serum and a nasopharyngeal or oropharyngeal swab from every participant. Additional blood draws and questionnaires over an approximately 2-month period could optionally be provided by prospective study participants. Prospective study blood samples were shipped either frozen or at room temperature before DNA extraction.

The immunoSEQ Assay, a bias-controlled multiplex PCR, was used to amplify TCRbeta CDR3 regions from genomic DNA. Regarding the original processing steps: The number of nucleated cells in each sample was estimated by amplification of reference gene primers within the assay. To quantify the absolute abundance of each unique TCRbeta CDR3 rearrangement, sequence reads were collapsed and filtered. For each sample, productive Simpson clonality was calculated as the square root of Simpson's diversity index over productive rearrangements. TCRdb took over this immuneACCESS table, retaining in-frame rearrangements with V and J assigned. Such tables are incomplete; in checked studies, under half of the missing clones stem from an unresolved V gene, and the remainder is unexplained. V and J calls and clone size are as listed in that table; D and trimming were resolved from the DNA. The sample records hundreds of thousands of clones, approximately 80% of which are singletons. Roughly 3.5% of the sample is taken by the ten largest.

The material sequenced was PBMCs or T cells enriched from blood (not recorded which). This receptor was taken from an older woman who had recovered from COVID-19. The sequence links TRBV9 to TRBJ1-2; a weak D assignment points to TRBD1 (5 bases agree). CDR3 region: CASSVEAGQFGYGYTF. The DNA sequence is TGTGCCAGCAGCGTAGAGGCAGGGCAGTTTGGGTATGGCTACACCTTC.